This TCR beta chain is drawn from a study of blood T cells in healthy people across ages. Whole-study results and caveats: Possibly confounding the expanded clonotype changes was the fact that donor CMV status was unknown. A strong correlation was seen between TCR beta diversity and naive T cell percentage. Older age went with lower TCR beta diversity per million T cells, in a roughly linear way.

Healthy Caucasians from Russia aged roughly 6 to 90 served as donors. Using a J-beta primer mix together with a sample-barcoded 5' primer, a second PCR was run for about 6 to 11 cycles. TCRdb re-called the 5' RACE reads through MiXCR, storing one row per CDR3 protein. The table lists fewer than 700,000 distinct CDR3 sequences, 45% to 55% of them singletons. Regarding this clonotype: No antigen is known for it.

The CDR3 runs 15 residues. Trimming cost V 2 bases and J 5 bases; bases outside gene matches: 5. Germline V gene sequence: CDR1 MGHDK, CDR2 SYGVNS. The sample consisted of blood. The chain is built from TRBV25-1 and TRBJ2-1; TRBD1 aligns across 8 bases. This TCR was sampled from a man of 80 years or more in good health. CDR3 nucleotide sequence: TGTGCCAGCAGTGAAGGGGGACAGGTCCACAATGAGCAGTTCTTC. Its translation is CASSEGGQVHNEQFF.